This passage covers 27 T cell receptor beta chains from one sample sequenced in a study of cytomegalovirus exposure and HLA in healthy donors. PCR was performed using 60 Vbeta and 13 Jbeta primers. Assay used: immunoSEQ multiplex PCR; TCRdb lists only in-frame clones, some missing. The table records 100,000 to 120,000 clones, about 80% of them present only once. Sequencing was done on a sample of PBMCs. The receptors originated from a woman aged 60 to 75 in good health and CMV-seropositive.

The genes are TRBV5-1 and TRBJ2-3, with TRBD2 matching 9 bases. CDR3 length: 16 amino acids. Germline V gene data show CDR1 as SGHRS and CDR2 as YFSETQ. Germline trimming cut 0 bases from V and 3 bases from J; bases unmatched to any gene: 5. The CDR3 DNA sequence: TGCGCCAGCAGCTTGGCGTCTAGCGGGGCGACAGATACGCAGTATTTT. This sequence encodes CASSLASSGATDTQYF. Supplemented by reference TRBV5-1 and TRBJ2-3, the full variable domain reads KAGVTQTPRYLIKTRGQQVTLSCSPISGHRSVSWYQQTPGQGLQFLFEYFSETQRNKGNFPGRFSGRQFSNSRSEMNVSTLELGDSALYLCASSLASSGATDTQYFGPGTRLTVL.

This clone was seen only once. The V and J genes are TRBV6-1 and TRBJ2-2, with 9 bases that match TRBD1. The CDR3 spans 15 residues. V was clipped by 8 bases and J by 4 bases; unmatched bases: 8. Germline CDR1 MNHNS, CDR2 SASEGT. The CDR3 sequence is CASCLGQGVTGELFF. Here the CDR3 DNA reads TGTGCCAGCTGTTTGGGACAGGGTGTCACCGGGGAGCTGTTTTTT.

V is TRBV30 and J is TRBJ2-4; TRBD2 aligns across 7 bases. V dropped 4 bases and J dropped 7; count of bases not matched to a gene: 7. Germline loops: CDR1 GTSNPN, CDR2 SVGIG (reference sequence). The CDR3 is made up of 13 amino acids. The CDR3, as DNA: TGTGCCTGGAAGCGGGAAAAACCCAACATTCAGTACTTC. The encoded protein is CAWKREKPNIQYF.

This CDR3 is CAWATYYNSPLHF. The CDR3 DNA follows: TGTGCCTGGGCGACATATTATAATTCACCCCTCCACTTT. The chain is built from TRBV30 and TRBJ1-6; D unclear. V was clipped by 5 bases and J by 4 bases, with 9 bases between them. Germline CDR1 is GTSNPN and CDR2 is SVGIG (reference sequence). This CDR3 contains 13 residues.

This clone was detected once. The chain couples TRBV5-1 to TRBJ2-2; 14 nucleotides line up with TRBD2. The CDR3 extends over 17 amino acids. The V gene's germline CDR1 is SGHRS and CDR2 YFSETQ. V shed 3 bases and J 0 bases; nucleotides not matched to a gene: 1. CDR3 DNA sequence: TGCGCCAGCAGCTCGGGACTAGCGGGGGCGAACACCGGGGAGCTGTTTTTT. Protein: CASSSGLAGANTGELFF.

This chain uses TRBV7-2 with TRBJ2-3, with D uncertain. Between the trimmed V and J ends, which lost 5 bases and 4 bases, there was a span of 7 bases. The CDR3 is 12 amino acids. CDR1 and CDR2 (germline): SGHTA, FQGNSA. In DNA, the CDR3 is TGTGCCAGCAGCCGCCCAGCAGATACGCAGTATTTT. Protein product: CASSRPADTQYF.

Regarding this clone: As the CDR3 is not closed by the conserved phenylalanine or tryptophan, this likely results from a read error. The chain links TRBV5-4 to TRBJ1-1; D not resolved. The V gene's germline CDR1 is SGHNT and CDR2 YYREEE (reference sequence). V lost 0 bases and J 6 bases, leaving 15 bases between the germline ends. This CDR3 contains 15 residues. The CDR3 sequence is CASSLGMEEVPEAFV. Written as DNA, the CDR3 is TGTGCCAGCAGCTTGGGTATGGAAGAGGTCCCTGAAGCTTTCGTT.

The genes are TRBV11-2 and TRBJ1-3; D remains ambiguous. Trimming took 2 bases from V and 2 from J, leaving 7 bases between them. The germline V gene encodes CDR1 SGHAT and CDR2 FQNNGV. This CDR3 region has 14 residues. The DNA of the CDR3 is TGTGCCAGCAGCTTAACAGCACCTGGAAACACCATATATTTT. It codes for CASSLTAPGNTIYF.

The chain recombines TRBV9 with TRBJ2-2, with TRBD2 identical over 10 bases. The V gene end was trimmed by 0 bases and the J gene end by 7 bases; junction bases not matched to a gene: 6. The V gene's germline CDR1 is SGDLS and CDR2 YYNGEE. The CDR3 has 16 residues. CDR3 residues: CASSVGQREGLGELFF. The CDR3 DNA reads as TGTGCCAGCAGCGTAGGACAGCGGGAGGGCCTCGGGGAGCTGTTTTTT.

The CDR3 spells CASSGSYGYTF. The CDR3 nucleotides are TGTGCCAGCAGTGGTAGCTATGGCTACACCTTC. The chain joins TRBV6-5 to TRBJ1-2; D not certain. Deletions cut 5 bases from V and 4 bases from J, with 5 bases between. CDR1 MNHEY and CDR2 SVGAGI come from the germline V gene. This CDR3 spans 11 amino acids.

The chain has TRBV18 and TRBJ2-7; 10 nucleotides line up with TRBD1. CDR1 and CDR2 (germline): KGHSH, LQKENI. This CDR3 contains 15 residues. Germline trimming cut 2 bases from V and 1 base from J; bases unmatched to any gene: 2. The CDR3 is CASSPGTGDSYEQYF. Written as DNA, the CDR3 is TGTGCCAGCTCACCAGGGACAGGGGATTCCTACGAGCAGTACTTC.

This clone was recorded a few times. The DNA for the CDR3 is TGCGCCAGCAGCCAGTTAGACAGGGGATGGACTGAAGCTTTCTTT. It translates to CASSQLDRGWTEAFF. The chain recombines TRBV4-1 with TRBJ1-1; TRBD1 matches at 8 bases. V was clipped by 3 bases and J by 5 bases; unmatched bases: 8. The CDR3 runs 15 residues. From germline, CDR1 is MGHRA and CDR2 YSYEKL.

In this sample, this clone turned up a few times. The rearrangement joins TRBV4-2 to TRBJ1-1; TRBD1 is a possible D gene (5 bases). CDR3 length: 14 amino acids. Germline V CDR1 and CDR2: LGHNA, YNFKEQ. V was clipped by 4 bases and J by 5 bases, with 14 bases between them. The CDR3 spells CASSLPRDATEAFF. In DNA, the CDR3 is TGTGCCAGCAGCCTTCCCAGGGATGCGACTGAAGCTTTCTTT.

This sequence joins TRBV2 and TRBJ1-1, with 10 bases lining up with TRBD1. After removal of 3 bases from V and 4 bases from J, the junction contained 5 bases not matched to a gene. The length of the CDR3 is 15 residues. Per germline, CDR1 SNHLY and CDR2 FYNNEI. The DNA of the CDR3 is TGTGCCAGCAGTGAGTGGGACAGGGGAGGCACTGAAGCTTTCTTT. This codes for CASSEWDRGGTEAFF.

The V and J genes are TRBV7-2 and TRBJ2-4; the D gene is possibly TRBD1 (6 bases). The CDR3 totals 15 residues. Looked up from germline, CDR1 is SGHTA and CDR2 is FQGNSA. Trimming pared 2 bases from V and 3 bases from J, leaving 11 bases between. CDR3 nucleotides: TGTGCCAGCAGCTTATTTCAGGGGATCAAAAACATTCAGTACTTC. Amino acids: CASSLFQGIKNIQYF.

The chain couples TRBV15 to TRBJ1-2, with D hard to call. There are 13 residues in the CDR3. Germline CDR1 LNHNV, CDR2 YYDKDF (reference sequence). Trimming stripped 9 bases from V and 8 bases from J, with 19 bases between. CDR3: CATFDILAGGYTF. CDR3 in DNA: TGTGCCACTTTCGACATCTTGGCGGGGGGCTACACCTTC. Based on the CDR3 plus reference TRBV15 and TRBJ1-2, the full variable domain is DAMVIQNPRYQVTQFGKPVTLSCSQTLNHNVMYWYQQKSSQAPKLLFHYYDKDFNNEADTPDNFQSRRPNTSFCFLDIRSPGLGDTAMYLCATFDILAGGYTFGSGTRLTVV.

This rearrangement joins TRBV5-1 to TRBJ2-7; 9 bases fit TRBD1. The germline V gene encodes CDR1 SGHRS and CDR2 YFSETQ. J gave up 2 bases and V 1 base, and 4 bases lay outside the gene matches. The CDR3 runs to 15 residues. The CDR3 region has the DNA TGCGCCAGCAGCTTGCTCGGGACAGGGACCTACGAGCAGTACTTC. It is translated as CASSLLGTGTYEQYF.

V and J are TRBV28 and TRBJ1-2, with D possibly matching TRBD1 (5 bases). The CDR3 runs 16 residues. Trimming removed 6 bases from V and 9 bases from J, with 26 bases in between. In germline, CDR1 is MDHEN, CDR2 SYDVKM. Here the CDR3 DNA reads TGTGCCAGCAGGCTAGGAGGGGCGGGAACCGGGGTTAGCTACACCTTC. This codes for CASRLGGAGTGVSYTF.

The chain uses TRBV28 and TRBJ2-7; 7 bases line up with TRBD1. The CDR3 contains 14 residues. CDR1 MDHEN and CDR2 SYDVKM come from the germline V gene. J was trimmed by 12 bases and V by 2 bases; bases with no gene match: 13. The CDR3 loop is CASSLGTVQFSLYF. For the CDR3, the DNA is TGTGCCAGCAGTTTAGGGACAGTCCAATTTAGTCTGTACTTC.

This chain uses TRBV11-2 with TRBJ1-1, with D hard to call. V gave up 6 bases and J gave up 0 bases, with 20 bases separating them. This CDR3 is 17 amino acids long. CDR1 and CDR2 (germline): SGHAT, FQNNGV. CDR3 amino acids: CASSPTDLLVMNTEAFF. Written as DNA, the CDR3 is TGTGCCAGCAGTCCCACCGACTTACTGGTTATGAACACTGAAGCTTTCTTT.

This clone was seen only once. This chain links TRBV14 with TRBJ1-3; D remains ambiguous. Trimming took off 7 bases at V and 2 bases at J, with 15 bases between the two ends. Germline loops: CDR1 SGHDN, CDR2 FVKESK. This CDR3 contains 15 residues. The CDR3 here is CASKAKGQAGNTIYF. Here the CDR3 DNA reads TGTGCCAGCAAGGCTAAAGGTCAGGCTGGAAACACCATATATTTT.

Only a few counts were recorded for this clone. The rearrangement links TRBV5-1 to TRBJ1-1; D not resolved. The CDR3 contains 14 residues. V was clipped by 4 bases and J by 1 base, with 11 bases between them. From germline, CDR1 is SGHRS and CDR2 YFSETQ. The chain's CDR3 is CASSRFRQNTEAFF. Written as DNA, the CDR3 is TGCGCCAGCAGCCGGTTCAGGCAGAACACTGAAGCTTTCTTT.

The rearrangement links TRBV5-1 to TRBJ2-2; the match to TRBD1 covers 8 bases. The CDR3 spans 17 residues. Trimming took 3 bases from V and 6 from J; bases not matched to a gene: 13. Germline loops: CDR1 SGHRS, CDR2 YFSETQ. CDR3 amino acids: CASSYLDRTGFAGELFF. CDR3 nucleotides: TGCGCCAGCAGCTACCTAGACAGGACAGGGTTCGCCGGGGAGCTGTTTTTT.

There are a few counts of this clone. The same CDR3 is also encoded by other DNA sequences in this sample. J is TRBJ2-7 and V is TRBV5-1, with a possible D match to TRBD1 (5 bases). Germline CDR1 SGHRS, CDR2 YFSETQ. Trimming shortened V by 8 bases and J by 5 bases, and 8 bases separated the two germline ends. The CDR3 contains 10 residues. The CDR3 DNA sequence: TGCGCCAGGCAGGGCCACGAGCAGTACTTC. Amino acid sequence: CARQGHEQYF.

This rearrangement joins TRBV5-6 to TRBJ1-5; 7 positions agree with TRBD1. The CDR3 covers 15 residues. The junction had 2 bases not matched to a gene; V was cut back by 2 bases and J by 0 bases. Per the germline V gene, CDR1 is SGHDT and CDR2 is YYEEEE. CDR3 nucleotide sequence: TGTGCCAGCAGCTTTACAGGGGATAGCAATCAGCCCCAGCATTTT. Protein: CASSFTGDSNQPQHF. Complete variable domain (other parts from reference TRBV5-6 and TRBJ1-5): DAGVTQSPTHLIKTRGQQVTLRCSPKSGHDTVSWYQQALGQGPQFIFQYYEEEERQRGNFPDRFSGHQFPNYSSELNVNALLLGDSALYLCASSFTGDSNQPQHFGDGTRLSIL.

The rearrangement links TRBV28 to TRBJ1-4, with D uncertain. Germline assignment: CDR1 MDHEN and CDR2 SYDVKM. This CDR3 region has 14 residues. The V and J ends lost 6 bases and 7 bases respectively, with 15 bases between them. This CDR3 is CASRTTGSTEKLFF. CDR3 in DNA: TGTGCCAGCAGGACAACCGGGAGTACTGAAAAACTGTTTTTT.

This rearrangement joins TRBV29-1 to TRBJ2-7, with unresolved D. Germline CDR1 and CDR2: SQVTM and ANQGSEA. Trimming took off 6 bases at V and 4 bases at J, with 19 bases between the two ends. The CDR3 runs 14 residues. The CDR3, as DNA: TGCAGCGTCCCCGGTGGGTCAGGAACGTACGAGCAGTACTTC. Translated, it gives CSVPGGSGTYEQYF.